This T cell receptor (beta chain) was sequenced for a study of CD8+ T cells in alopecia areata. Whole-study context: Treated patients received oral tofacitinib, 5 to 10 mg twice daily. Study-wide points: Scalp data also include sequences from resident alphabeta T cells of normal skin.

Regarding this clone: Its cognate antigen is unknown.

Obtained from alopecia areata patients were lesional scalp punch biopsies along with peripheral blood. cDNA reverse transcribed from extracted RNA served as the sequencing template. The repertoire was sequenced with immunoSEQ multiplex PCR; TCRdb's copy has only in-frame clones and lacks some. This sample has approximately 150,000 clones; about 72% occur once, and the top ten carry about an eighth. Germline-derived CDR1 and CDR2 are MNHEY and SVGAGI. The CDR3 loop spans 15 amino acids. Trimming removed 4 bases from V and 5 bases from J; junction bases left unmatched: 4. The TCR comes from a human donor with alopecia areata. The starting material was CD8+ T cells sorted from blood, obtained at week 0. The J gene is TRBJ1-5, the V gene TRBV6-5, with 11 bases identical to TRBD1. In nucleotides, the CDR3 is TGTGCCAGCAGTTTAGGACAGGGGGCAGATCAGCCCCAGCATTTT. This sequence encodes CASSLGQGADQPQHF.